The 9 T cell receptor beta chains below were found in one sample sequenced in a study of Tregs in tolerant kidney transplant recipients. Using immunoSEQ multiplex PCR, the repertoire was profiled, and TCRdb retains in-frame clones only, with some absent. The sample contains roughly 120,000 clones, almost 95% of which appear only once. The material sequenced was CD4+ T cells from blood. Receptors originate from a human donor in good health.

A few counts support this clone. The chain joins TRBV29-1 to TRBJ2-5; 9 positions agree with TRBD1. The CDR3 covers 14 residues. Germline V gives CDR1 SQVTM, CDR2 ANQGSEA. V shed 6 bases and J 4 bases; nucleotides not matched to a gene: 9. The CDR3 loop reads CSVEGQGVVETQYF. For the CDR3, the DNA is TGCAGCGTGGAGGGACAGGGAGTTGTAGAGACCCAGTACTTC.

This rearrangement joins TRBV5-5 to TRBJ1-3; no definite D call. The germline V gene has CDR1 SGHKS and CDR2 YYEKEE (reference sequence). CDR3 size: 12 residues. Deletions cut 0 bases from V and 6 bases from J, with 4 bases between. CDR3 DNA: TGTGCCAGCAGCTTGGTGGAAAACACCATATATTTT. Encoded protein: CASSLVENTIYF.

The genes are TRBV21-1 and TRBJ1-4. TRBV21-1 is a pseudogene. The CDR3 length is 20 residues. The CDR3 coding sequence is TGTGCCAGCAGCTCCACCACGGGGCAGACTAGCTTTGCAACTAATGAAAAACTGTTTTTT. Translation: CASSSTTGQTSFATNEKLFF.

This clone was detected only once. DNA of the CDR3: TGTGCCACCGGCTCGACTAGCGGGAGGCCGCTTGGGCAGTTCTTC. Protein sequence: CATGSTSGRPLGQFF. The chain carries TRBV27 and TRBJ2-1; 13 nucleotides line up with TRBD2. Germline V gene data show CDR1 as MNHEY and CDR2 as SMNVEV (reference sequence). The CDR3 extends over 15 amino acids. Trimming removed 10 bases from V and 12 bases from J; junction bases left unmatched: 15.

In the case of this clone: Other DNA sequences within the sample encode an identical CDR3. The chain recombines TRBV6-5 with TRBJ2-3; D is uncertain. The CDR3 consists of 11 residues. Deletions cut 4 bases from V and 2 bases from J, with 1 base between. Germline CDR1 reads MNHEY; CDR2 reads SVGAGI. The CDR3 loop is CASSSTDTQYF. For the CDR3, the DNA is TGTGCCAGCAGTTCCACAGATACGCAGTATTTT.

This rearrangement joins TRBV7-2 to TRBJ1-5; D unclear. CDR3 length equals 15 residues. CDR1 SGHTA and CDR2 FQGNSA come from the germline V gene. Trimming cost V 2 bases and J 0 bases, with 8 bases left between them. The CDR3 DNA follows: TGTGCCAGCAGCTTAACCCAATATAGCAATCAGCCCCAGCATTTT. Amino acid sequence: CASSLTQYSNQPQHF.

The J gene is TRBJ1-2, the V gene TRBV15; possibly TRBD1 for D (5 bases). There are 13 residues in the CDR3. Germline V gene lookup returns CDR1 LNHNV and CDR2 YYDKDF (reference sequence). V was pared by 5 bases and J by 3 bases, with 10 bases between. CDR3 protein: CATSFLGDYGYTF. The DNA for the CDR3 is TGTGCCACCAGCTTTCTAGGGGACTATGGCTACACCTTC. Together with reference TRBV15 and TRBJ1-2, the CDR3 gives the full variable domain: DAMVIQNPRYQVTQFGKPVTLSCSQTLNHNVMYWYQQKSSQAPKLLFHYYDKDFNNEADTPDNFQSRRPNTSFCFLDIRSPGLGDTAMYLCATSFLGDYGYTFGSGTRLTVV.

The V and J genes are TRBV7-6 and TRBJ2-1, with a possible D match to TRBD1 (5 bases). V lost 4 bases and J lost 7, with 8 bases in between. Germline V gene data show CDR1 as SGHVS and CDR2 as FNYEAQ. The CDR3 sequence is 12 residues long. Written as DNA, the CDR3 is TGTGCCAGCAGCTCCAGGGTGAATGAGCAGTTCTTC. The encoded protein is CASSSRVNEQFF.

The chain employs TRBV29-1 and TRBJ2-5; 8 bases match TRBD2. V shed 6 bases, J shed 5 bases, and the junction held 8 bases outside the gene matches. The germline V gene has CDR1 SQVTM and CDR2 ANQGSEA. This CDR3 has 13 amino acids. The CDR3 reads CSVGAGLGETQYF. CDR3 bases: TGCAGCGTGGGCGCGGGACTAGGGGAGACCCAGTACTTC. The whole variable domain, remainder taken from reference TRBV29-1 and TRBJ2-5, is SAVISQKPSRDICQRGTSLTIQCQVDSQVTMMFWYRQQPGQSLTLIATANQGSEATYESGFVIDKFPISRPNLTFSTLTVSNMSPEDSSIYLCSVGAGLGETQYFGPGTRLLVL.